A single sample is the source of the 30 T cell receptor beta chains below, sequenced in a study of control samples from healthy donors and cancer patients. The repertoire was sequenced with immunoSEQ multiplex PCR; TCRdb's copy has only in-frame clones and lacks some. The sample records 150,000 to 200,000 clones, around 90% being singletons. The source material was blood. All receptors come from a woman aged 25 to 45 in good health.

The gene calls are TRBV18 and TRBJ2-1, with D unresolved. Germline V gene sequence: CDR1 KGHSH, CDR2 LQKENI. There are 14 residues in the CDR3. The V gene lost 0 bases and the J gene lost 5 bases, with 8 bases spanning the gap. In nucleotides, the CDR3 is TGTGCCAGCTCACCACCGGTCTCACACAATGAGCAGTTCTTC. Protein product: CASSPPVSHNEQFF.

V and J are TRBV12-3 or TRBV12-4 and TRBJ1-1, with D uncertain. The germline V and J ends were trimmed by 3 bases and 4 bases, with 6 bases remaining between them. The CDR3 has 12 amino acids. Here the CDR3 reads CASSLSSTEAFF. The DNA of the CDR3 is TGTGCCAGCAGTTTGTCGAGCACTGAAGCTTTCTTT.

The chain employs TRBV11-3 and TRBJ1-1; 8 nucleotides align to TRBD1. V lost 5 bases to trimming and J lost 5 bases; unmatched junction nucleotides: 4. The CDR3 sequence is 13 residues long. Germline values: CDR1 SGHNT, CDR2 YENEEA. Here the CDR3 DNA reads TGTGCCAGCAGCCTAGGGACAGGTACTGAAGCTTTCTTT. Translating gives CASSLGTGTEAFF.

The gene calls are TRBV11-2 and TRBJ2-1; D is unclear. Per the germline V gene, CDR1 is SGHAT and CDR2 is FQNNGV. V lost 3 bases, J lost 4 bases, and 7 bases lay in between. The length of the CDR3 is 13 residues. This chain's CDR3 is CASSFGRYNEQFF. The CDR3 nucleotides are TGTGCCAGCAGCTTCGGCAGGTACAATGAGCAGTTCTTC.

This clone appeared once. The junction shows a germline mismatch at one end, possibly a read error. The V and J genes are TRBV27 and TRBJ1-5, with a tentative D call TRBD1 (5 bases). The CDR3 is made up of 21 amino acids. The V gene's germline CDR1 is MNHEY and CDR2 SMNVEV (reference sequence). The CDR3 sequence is CASSLEAWLGGGPNSDQPQHF. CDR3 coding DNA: TGTGCCAGCAGTTTAGAGGCCTGGTTGGGGGGAGGGCCTAATAGCGATCAGCCCCAGCATTTT.

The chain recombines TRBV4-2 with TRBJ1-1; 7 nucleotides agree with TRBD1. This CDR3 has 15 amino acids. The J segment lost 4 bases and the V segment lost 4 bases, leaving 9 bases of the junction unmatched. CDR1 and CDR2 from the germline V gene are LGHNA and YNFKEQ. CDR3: CASSPAGGRGTEAFF. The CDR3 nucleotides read TGTGCCAGCAGCCCGGCAGGGGGTAGGGGCACTGAAGCTTTCTTT.

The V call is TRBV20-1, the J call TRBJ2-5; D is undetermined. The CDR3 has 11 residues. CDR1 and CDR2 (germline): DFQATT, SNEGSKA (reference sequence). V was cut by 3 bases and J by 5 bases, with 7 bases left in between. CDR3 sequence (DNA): TGCAGTGCTAGGATGGGGGAGACCCAGTACTTC. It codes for CSARMGETQYF.

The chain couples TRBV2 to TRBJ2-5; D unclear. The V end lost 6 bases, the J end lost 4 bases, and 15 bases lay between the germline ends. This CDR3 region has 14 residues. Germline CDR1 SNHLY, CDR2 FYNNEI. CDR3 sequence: CASSVSTGRETQYF. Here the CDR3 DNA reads TGTGCCAGCAGCGTCAGTACTGGACGAGAGACCCAGTACTTC.

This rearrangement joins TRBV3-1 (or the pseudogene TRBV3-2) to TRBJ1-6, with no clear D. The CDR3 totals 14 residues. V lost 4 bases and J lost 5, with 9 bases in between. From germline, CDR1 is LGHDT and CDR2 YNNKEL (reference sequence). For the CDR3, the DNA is TGTGCCAGCAGCCGTCGGGCCGATAATTCACCCCTCCACTTT. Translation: CASSRRADNSPLHF.

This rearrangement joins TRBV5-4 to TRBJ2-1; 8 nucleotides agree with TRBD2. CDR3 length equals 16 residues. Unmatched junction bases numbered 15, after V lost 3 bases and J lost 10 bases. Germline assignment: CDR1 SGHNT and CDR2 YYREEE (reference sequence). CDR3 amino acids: CASSSRTSGSFQEQFF. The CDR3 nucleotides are TGTGCCAGCAGCTCACGAACAAGCGGGAGCTTCCAGGAGCAGTTCTTC.

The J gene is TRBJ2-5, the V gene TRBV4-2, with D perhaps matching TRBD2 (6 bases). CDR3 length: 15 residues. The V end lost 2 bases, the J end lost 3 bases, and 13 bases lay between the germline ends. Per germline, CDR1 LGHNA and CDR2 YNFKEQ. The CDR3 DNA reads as TGTGCCAGCAGCCAAAGGTTTAGCGGTGAAGAGACCCAGTACTTC. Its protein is CASSQRFSGEETQYF.

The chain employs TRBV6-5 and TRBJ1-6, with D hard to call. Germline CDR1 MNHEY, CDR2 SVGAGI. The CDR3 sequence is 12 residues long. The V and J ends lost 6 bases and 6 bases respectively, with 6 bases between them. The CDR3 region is CASRQSNSPLHF. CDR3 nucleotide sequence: TGTGCCAGCAGACAGAGTAATTCACCCCTCCACTTT.

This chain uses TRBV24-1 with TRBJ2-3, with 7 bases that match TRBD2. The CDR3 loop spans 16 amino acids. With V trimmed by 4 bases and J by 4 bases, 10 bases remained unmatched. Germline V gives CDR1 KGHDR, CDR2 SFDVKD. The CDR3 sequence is CATSDPLAARADTQYF. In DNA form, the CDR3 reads TGTGCCACCAGTGACCCCCTAGCGGCCAGGGCAGATACGCAGTATTTT.

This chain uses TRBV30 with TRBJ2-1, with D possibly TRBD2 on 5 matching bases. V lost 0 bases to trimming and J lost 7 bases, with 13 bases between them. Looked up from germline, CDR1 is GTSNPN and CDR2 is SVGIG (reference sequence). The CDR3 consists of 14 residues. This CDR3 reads CAWSVLTCGNEQFF. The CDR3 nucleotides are TGTGCCTGGAGTGTACTTACTTGCGGGAATGAGCAGTTCTTC.

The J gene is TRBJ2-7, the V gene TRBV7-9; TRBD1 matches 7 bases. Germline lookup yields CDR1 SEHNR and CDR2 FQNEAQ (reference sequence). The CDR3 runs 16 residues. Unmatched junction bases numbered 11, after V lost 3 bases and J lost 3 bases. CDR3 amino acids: CASSLAPGQRLYEQYF. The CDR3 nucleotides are TGTGCCAGCAGCTTGGCTCCGGGACAGCGGCTCTACGAGCAGTACTTC.

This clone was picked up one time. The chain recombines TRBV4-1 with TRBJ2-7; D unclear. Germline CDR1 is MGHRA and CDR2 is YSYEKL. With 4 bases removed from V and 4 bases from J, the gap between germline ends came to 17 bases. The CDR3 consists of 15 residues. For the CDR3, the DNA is TGCGCCAGCAGCCCGTTTTTCCCTGGGCCATACGAGCAGTACTTC. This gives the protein CASSPFFPGPYEQYF.

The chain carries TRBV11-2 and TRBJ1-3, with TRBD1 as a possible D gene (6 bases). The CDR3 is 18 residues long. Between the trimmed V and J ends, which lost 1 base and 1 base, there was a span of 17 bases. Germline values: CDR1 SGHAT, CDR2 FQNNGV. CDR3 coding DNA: TGTGCCAGCAGCTTAGCACACGGTACAGGGAGGTCTGGAAACACCATATATTTT. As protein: CASSLAHGTGRSGNTIYF. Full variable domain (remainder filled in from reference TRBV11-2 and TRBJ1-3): EAGVAQSPRYKIIEKRQSVAFWCNPISGHATLYWYQQILGQGPKLLIQFQNNGVVDDSQLPKDRFSAERLKGVDSTLKIQPAKLEDSAVYLCASSLAHGTGRSGNTIYFGEGSWLTVV.

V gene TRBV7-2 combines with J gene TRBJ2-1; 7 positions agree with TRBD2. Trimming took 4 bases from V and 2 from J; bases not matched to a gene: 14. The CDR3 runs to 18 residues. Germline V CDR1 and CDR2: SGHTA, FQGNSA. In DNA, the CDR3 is TGTGCCAGCAGCTCCATGACACAAGGGGCGGGAGCCTACAATGAGCAGTTCTTC. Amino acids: CASSSMTQGAGAYNEQFF.

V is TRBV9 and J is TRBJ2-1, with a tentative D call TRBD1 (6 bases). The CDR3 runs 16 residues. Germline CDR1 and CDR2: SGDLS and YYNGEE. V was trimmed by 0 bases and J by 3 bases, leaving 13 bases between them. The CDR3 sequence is CASSVATTGYYNEQFF. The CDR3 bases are TGTGCCAGCAGCGTAGCTACAACAGGGTACTACAATGAGCAGTTCTTC.

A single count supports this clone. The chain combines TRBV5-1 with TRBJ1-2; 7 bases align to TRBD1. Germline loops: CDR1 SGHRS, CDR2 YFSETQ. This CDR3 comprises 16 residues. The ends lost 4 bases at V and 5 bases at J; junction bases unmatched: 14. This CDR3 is CASSGNPGTEPYGYTF. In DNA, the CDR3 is TGCGCCAGCAGCGGGAACCCCGGGACAGAGCCTTATGGCTACACCTTC. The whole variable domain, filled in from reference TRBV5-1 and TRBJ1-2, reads KAGVTQTPRYLIKTRGQQVTLSCSPISGHRSVSWYQQTPGQGLQFLFEYFSETQRNKGNFPGRFSGRQFSNSRSEMNVSTLELGDSALYLCASSGNPGTEPYGYTFGSGTRLTVV.

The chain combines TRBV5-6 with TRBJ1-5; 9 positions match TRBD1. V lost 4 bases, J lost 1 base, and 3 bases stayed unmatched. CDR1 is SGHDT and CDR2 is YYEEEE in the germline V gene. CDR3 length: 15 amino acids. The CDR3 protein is CASSVTGGSNQPQHF. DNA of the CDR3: TGTGCCAGCAGCGTAACAGGGGGCAGCAATCAGCCCCAGCATTTT.

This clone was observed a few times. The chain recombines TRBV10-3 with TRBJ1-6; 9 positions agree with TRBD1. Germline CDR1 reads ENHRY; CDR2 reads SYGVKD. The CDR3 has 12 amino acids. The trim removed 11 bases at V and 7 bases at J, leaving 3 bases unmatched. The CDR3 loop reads CAVGQGNSPLHF. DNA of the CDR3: TGTGCCGTGGGACAGGGAAATTCACCCCTCCACTTT.

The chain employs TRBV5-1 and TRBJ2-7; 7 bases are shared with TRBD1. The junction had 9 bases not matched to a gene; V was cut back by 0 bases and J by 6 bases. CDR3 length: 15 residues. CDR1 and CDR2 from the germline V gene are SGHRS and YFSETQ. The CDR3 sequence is CASSLAETGKGEQYF. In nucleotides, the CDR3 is TGCGCCAGCAGCTTGGCGGAGACAGGGAAGGGCGAGCAGTACTTC.

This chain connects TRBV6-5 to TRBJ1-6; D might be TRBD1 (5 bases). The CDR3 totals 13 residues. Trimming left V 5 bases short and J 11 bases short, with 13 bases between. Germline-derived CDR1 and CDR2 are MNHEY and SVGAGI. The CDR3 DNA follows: TGTGCCAGCAGTCAGGGACTCGCGGCACCCCTCCACTTT. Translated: CASSQGLAAPLHF.

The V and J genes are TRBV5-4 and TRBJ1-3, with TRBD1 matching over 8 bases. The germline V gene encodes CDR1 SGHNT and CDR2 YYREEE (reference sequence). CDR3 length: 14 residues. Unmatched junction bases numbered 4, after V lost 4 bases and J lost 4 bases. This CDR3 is CASSPTGAGNTIYF. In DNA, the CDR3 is TGTGCCAGCAGCCCGACAGGGGCAGGAAACACCATATATTTT.

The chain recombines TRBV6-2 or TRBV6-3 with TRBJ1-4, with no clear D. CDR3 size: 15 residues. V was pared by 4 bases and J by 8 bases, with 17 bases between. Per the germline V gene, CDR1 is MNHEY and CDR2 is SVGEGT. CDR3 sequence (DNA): TGTGCCAGCAGTTCCCCTAGCAAATTAGGGGAAAAACTGTTTTTT. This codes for CASSSPSKLGEKLFF.

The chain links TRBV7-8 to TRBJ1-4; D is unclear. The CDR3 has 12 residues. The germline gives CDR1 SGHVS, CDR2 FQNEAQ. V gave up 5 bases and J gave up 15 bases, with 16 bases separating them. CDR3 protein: CASSPGPSQMFF. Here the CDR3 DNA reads TGTGCCAGCAGCCCTGGGCCCAGTCAGATGTTTTTT.

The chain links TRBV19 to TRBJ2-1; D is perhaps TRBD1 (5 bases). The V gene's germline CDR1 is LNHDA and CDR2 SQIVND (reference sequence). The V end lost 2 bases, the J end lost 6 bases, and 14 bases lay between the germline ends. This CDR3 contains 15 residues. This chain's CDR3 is CASSISGIFGNEQFF. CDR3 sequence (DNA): TGTGCCAGTAGTATATCAGGGATTTTCGGCAATGAGCAGTTCTTC.

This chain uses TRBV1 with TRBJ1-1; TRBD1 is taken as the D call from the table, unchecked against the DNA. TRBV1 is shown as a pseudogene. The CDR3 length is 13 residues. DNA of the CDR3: TGCACCAGACAGGGGAGGTGTGAAACTGAAGCTTTCTTT. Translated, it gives CTRQGRCETEAFF.

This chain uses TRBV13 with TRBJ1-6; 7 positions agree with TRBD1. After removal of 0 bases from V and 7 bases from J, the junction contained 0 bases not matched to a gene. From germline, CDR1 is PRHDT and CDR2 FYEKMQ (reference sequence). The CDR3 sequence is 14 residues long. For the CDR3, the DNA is TGTGCCAGCAGCTTAGGGACAGGGAATTCACCCCTCCACTTT. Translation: CASSLGTGNSPLHF. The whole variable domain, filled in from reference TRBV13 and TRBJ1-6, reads AAGVIQSPRHLIKEKRETATLKCYPIPRHDTVYWYQQGPGQDPQFLISFYEKMQSDKGSIPDRFSAQQFSDYHSELNMSSLELGDSALYFCASSLGTGNSPLHFGNGTRLTVT.